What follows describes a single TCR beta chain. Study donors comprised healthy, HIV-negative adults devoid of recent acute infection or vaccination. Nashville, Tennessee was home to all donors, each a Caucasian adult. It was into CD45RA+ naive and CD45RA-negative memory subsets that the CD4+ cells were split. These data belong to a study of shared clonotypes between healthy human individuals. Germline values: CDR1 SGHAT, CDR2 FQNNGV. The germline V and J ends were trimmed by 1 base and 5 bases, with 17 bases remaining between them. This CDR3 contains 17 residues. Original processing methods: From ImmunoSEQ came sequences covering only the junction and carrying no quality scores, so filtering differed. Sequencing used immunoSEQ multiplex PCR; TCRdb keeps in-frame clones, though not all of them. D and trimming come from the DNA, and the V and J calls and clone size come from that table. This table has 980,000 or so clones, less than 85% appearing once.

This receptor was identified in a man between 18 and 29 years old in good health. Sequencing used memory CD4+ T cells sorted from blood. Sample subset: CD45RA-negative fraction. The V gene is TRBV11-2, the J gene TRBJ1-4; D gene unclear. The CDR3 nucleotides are TGTGCCAGCAGCTTAGGTTTCTTCCGGGATTTAAATGAAAAACTGTTTTTT. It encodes CASSLGFFRDLNEKLFF. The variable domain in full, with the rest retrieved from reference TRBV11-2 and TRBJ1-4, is EAGVAQSPRYKIIEKRQSVAFWCNPISGHATLYWYQQILGQGPKLLIQFQNNGVVDDSQLPKDRFSAERLKGVDSTLKIQPAKLEDSAVYLCASSLGFFRDLNEKLFFGSGTQLSVL.